The 6 T cell receptor beta chains below come from one sample, sequenced in a study of blood T cell repertoires in COVID-19. Repertoires were generated with immunoSEQ multiplex PCR, while TCRdb's copy carries only in-frame clones and drops some. The table records some 130,000 clones, roughly three quarters of them present only once. The material sequenced was peripheral blood. The source of these receptors is a woman aged 65 to 85 with acute or convalescent COVID-19.

CDR3 sequence (DNA): TGTGCCAGCAGTCTCCGGGTAGAGCAGTTCTTC. It specifies CASSLRVEQFF. The chain is built from TRBV12-3 or TRBV12-4 and TRBJ2-1; no definite D call. The CDR3 extends over 11 amino acids. V dropped 5 bases and J dropped 10 bases, with 9 bases sitting between them.

In nucleotides, the CDR3 is TGTGCCACCAGTGACCGCAGGGGGCATCAAGAGACCCAGTACTTC. This gives the protein CATSDRRGHQETQYF. V is TRBV24-1 and J is TRBJ2-5, with 8 bases that match TRBD1. This CDR3 comprises 15 residues. V lost 4 bases and J lost 2; bases outside the gene matches: 5. CDR1 is KGHDR and CDR2 is SFDVKD in the germline V gene.

The genes are TRBV14 and TRBJ1-1; a possible D gene is TRBD1 (5 bases). The CDR3 runs to 13 residues. Germline V lookup: CDR1 SGHDN, CDR2 FVKESK. Trimming took off 2 bases at V and 4 bases at J, with 8 bases between the two ends. CDR3 nucleotide sequence: TGTGCCAGCAGCCAACAGGGTATCACTGAAGCTTTCTTT. Protein product: CASSQQGITEAFF.

The chain links TRBV27 to TRBJ2-6, with TRBD1 as a possible D gene (7 bases). V lost 3 bases to trimming and J lost 0 bases, with 24 bases between them. The V gene's germline CDR1 is MNHEY and CDR2 SMNVEV (reference sequence). This CDR3 has 21 residues. The CDR3 DNA reads TGTGCCAGCAGTTTCGCGGCAGGGGGGCCCACCGACCCCTCTGGGGCCAACGTCCTGACTTTC. Protein sequence: CASSFAAGGPTDPSGANVLTF.

The genes are TRBV18 and TRBJ2-7; 14 bases map to TRBD2. This CDR3 has 15 amino acids. The ends lost 4 bases at V and 5 bases at J; junction bases unmatched: 4. Germline-derived CDR1 and CDR2 are KGHSH and LQKENI. Here the CDR3 reads CASSLTSGRANEQYF. The CDR3 DNA follows: TGTGCCAGCTCACTGACTAGCGGGAGGGCCAACGAGCAGTACTTC.

The chain combines TRBV7-8 with TRBJ1-6; TRBD1 aligns across 8 bases. The V and J ends lost 1 base and 7 bases, in that order; junction bases with no gene match: 6. There are 16 residues in the CDR3. Germline-derived CDR1 and CDR2 are SGHVS and FQNEAQ. The CDR3 protein is CASSLEAGTGNSPLHF. The CDR3 nucleotides read TGTGCCAGCAGCTTAGAGGCCGGGACAGGAAATTCACCCCTCCACTTT.